This T cell receptor beta chain was captured in a study of T cell repertoires in cytomegalovirus infection. The V gene's germline CDR1 is MNHEY and CDR2 SMNVEV (reference sequence). The CDR3 sequence is 17 residues long. The V gene end was trimmed by 5 bases and the J gene end by 3 bases; junction bases not matched to a gene: 13. This clonotype turned up a few times. Its target is unknown. TCRdb fed the reads into MiXCR, producing one record per CDR3 protein. The sample consists of about 500,000 distinct CDR3 sequences, 25% to 35% of them appearing once. The sequences come from cultured PBMCs, collected from culture after CMV antigen stimulation. The receptor was derived from a human donor in good health (CMV status not recorded). Some clones in this sample may be carry-over from other donors' samples. The chain carries TRBV27 and TRBJ1-5; 7 bases align to TRBD1. The CDR3 DNA follows: TGTGCCAGCAGTATAAGACAGGGTAGGGGACTCAATCAGCCCCAGCATTTT. Amino acids: CASSIRQGRGLNQPQHF.